This TCR beta chain was recovered during a study of blood T cell repertoires in COVID-19. Those enrolled in Seattle joined during active infection and were followed longitudinally afterward. Germline lookup yields CDR1 SGHTA and CDR2 FQGNSA. The CDR3 covers 15 residues. V shed 2 bases, J shed 6 bases, and the junction held 5 bases outside the gene matches. TCRdb keeps only in-frame clones here, not all; method: immunoSEQ multiplex PCR. The table has some 70,000 clones, under 85% seen once. This clone was seen only a few times. Sequenced: peripheral blood. The sequence was obtained from a man in his 60s with COVID-19, enrolled during active disease. This sequence joins TRBV7-2 and TRBJ1-5; 9 bases map to TRBD1. CDR3 nucleotide sequence: TGTGCCAGCAGCTTACGGGGACAGGGCGGTCAGCCCCAGCATTTT. This gives the protein CASSLRGQGGQPQHF.